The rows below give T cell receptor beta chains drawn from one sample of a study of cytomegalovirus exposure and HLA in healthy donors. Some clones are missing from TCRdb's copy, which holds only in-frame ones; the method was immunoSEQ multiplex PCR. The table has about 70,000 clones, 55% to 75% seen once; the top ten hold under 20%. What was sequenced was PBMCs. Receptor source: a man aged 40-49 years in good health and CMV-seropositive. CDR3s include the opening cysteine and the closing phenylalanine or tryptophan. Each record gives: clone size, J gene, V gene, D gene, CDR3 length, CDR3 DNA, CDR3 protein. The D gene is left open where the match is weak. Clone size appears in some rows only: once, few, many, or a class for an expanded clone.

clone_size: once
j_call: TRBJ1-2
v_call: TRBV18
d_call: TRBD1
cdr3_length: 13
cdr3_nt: TGTGCCAGCTCACCGGACAGGGCTAGGGTCTACACCTTC
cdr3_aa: CASSPDRARVYTF

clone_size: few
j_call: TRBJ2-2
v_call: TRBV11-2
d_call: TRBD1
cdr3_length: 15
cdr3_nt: TGTGCCAGCAGCTTACAGGGGGCAGACACCGGGGAGCTGTTTTTT
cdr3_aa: CASSLQGADTGELFF

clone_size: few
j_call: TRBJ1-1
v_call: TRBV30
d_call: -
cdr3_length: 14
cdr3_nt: TGTGCCTGGAGTGTACACAGGCAGAACACTGAAGCTTTCTTT
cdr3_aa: CAWSVHRQNTEAFF

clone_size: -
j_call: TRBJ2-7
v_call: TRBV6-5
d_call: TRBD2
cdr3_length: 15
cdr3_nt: TGTGCCAGCAGTACCCGACTAGCGGGAGACTACGAGCAGTACTTC
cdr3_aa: CASSTRLAGDYEQYF

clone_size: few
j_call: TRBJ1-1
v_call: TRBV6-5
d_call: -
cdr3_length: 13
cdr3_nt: TGTGCCAGCAGTTTCTCACAGTGGACTGAAGCTTTCTTT
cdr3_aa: CASSFSQWTEAFF

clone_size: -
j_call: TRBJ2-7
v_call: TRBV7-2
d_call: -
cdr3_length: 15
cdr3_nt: TGTGCCAGCAGTCCCCCAGGGCGAAGAGTCTACGAGCAGTACTTC
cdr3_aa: CASSPPGRRVYEQYF

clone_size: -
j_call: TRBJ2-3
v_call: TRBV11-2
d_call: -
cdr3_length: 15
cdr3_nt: TGTGCCAGCAGCCGGGGGTGGGCTAGCACAGATACGCAGTATTTT
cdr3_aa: CASSRGWASTDTQYF

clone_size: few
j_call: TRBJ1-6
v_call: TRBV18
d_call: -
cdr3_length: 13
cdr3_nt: TGTGCCAGCTCTATTGAGAATAATTCACCCCTCCACTTT
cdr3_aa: CASSIENNSPLHF

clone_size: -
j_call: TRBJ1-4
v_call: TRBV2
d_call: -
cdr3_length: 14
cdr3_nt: TGTGCCAGCAGCGCCCGGACAATTATGGAAAAACTGTTTTTT
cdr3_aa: CASSARTIMEKLFF

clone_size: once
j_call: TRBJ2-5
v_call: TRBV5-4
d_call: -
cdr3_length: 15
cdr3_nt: TGTGCCAGCAGCTTGGGGGGTCGAACAGGGGAGACCCAGTACTTC
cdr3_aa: CASSLGGRTGETQYF

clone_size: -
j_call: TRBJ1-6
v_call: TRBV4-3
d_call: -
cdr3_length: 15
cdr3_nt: TGCGCCAGCAGCCAAGGATTACAGCATAATTCACCCCTCCACTTT
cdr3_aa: CASSQGLQHNSPLHF

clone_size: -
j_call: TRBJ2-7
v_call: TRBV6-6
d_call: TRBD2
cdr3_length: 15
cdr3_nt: TGTGCCAGCAGTTACCTCAGCGGGAGCTTCGACGAGCAGTACTTC
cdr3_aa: CASSYLSGSFDEQYF

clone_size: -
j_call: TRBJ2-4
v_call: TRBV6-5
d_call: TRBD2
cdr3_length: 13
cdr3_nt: TGTGCCAGCAGTTCGGGGGGGTTGGGAATTCAGTACTTC
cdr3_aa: CASSSGGLGIQYF

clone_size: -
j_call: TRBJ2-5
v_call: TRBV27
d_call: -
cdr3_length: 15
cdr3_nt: TGTGCCAGCCGTAAGGGTCAGGGGATGATGGAGACCCAGTACTTC
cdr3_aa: CASRKGQGMMETQYF

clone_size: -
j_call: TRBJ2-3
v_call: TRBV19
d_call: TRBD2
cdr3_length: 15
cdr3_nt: TGTGCCAGTAGTCACGGGACTACCAACACAGATACGCAGTATTTT
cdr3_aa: CASSHGTTNTDTQYF

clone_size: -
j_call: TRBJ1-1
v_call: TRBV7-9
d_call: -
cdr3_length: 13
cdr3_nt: TGTGCCAGCAGCGGGGACAAAAACACTGAAGCTTTCTTT
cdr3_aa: CASSGDKNTEAFF

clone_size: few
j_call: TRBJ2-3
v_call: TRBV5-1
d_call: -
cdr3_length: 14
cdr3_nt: TGCGCCAGCACCCTTGGCTCTAGCACAGATACGCAGTATTTT
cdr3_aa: CASTLGSSTDTQYF

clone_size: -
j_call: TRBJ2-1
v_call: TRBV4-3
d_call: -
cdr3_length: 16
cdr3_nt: TGCGCCAGCAGCCAAGAACCGTCCCTCCAGGGCGGAGAGCAGTTCTTC
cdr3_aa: CASSQEPSLQGGEQFF

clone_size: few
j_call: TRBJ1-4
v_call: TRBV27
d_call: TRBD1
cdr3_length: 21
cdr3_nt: TGTGCCAGCAGTTTGGGGCGAATCGGGGGGAAATGGACAGGGATAAATGAAAAACTGTTTTTT
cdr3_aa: CASSLGRIGGKWTGINEKLFF

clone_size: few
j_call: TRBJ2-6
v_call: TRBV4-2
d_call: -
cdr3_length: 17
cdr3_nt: TGTGCCAGCAGCCAAGTCTTGACAGACTCTGGGGCCAACGTCCTGACTTTC
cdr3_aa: CASSQVLTDSGANVLTF

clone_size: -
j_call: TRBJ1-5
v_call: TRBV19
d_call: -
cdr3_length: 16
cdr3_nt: TGTGCCAGTAGCCAACAGGGAGTTTTCAGCAATCAGCCCCAGCATTTT
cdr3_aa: CASSQQGVFSNQPQHF

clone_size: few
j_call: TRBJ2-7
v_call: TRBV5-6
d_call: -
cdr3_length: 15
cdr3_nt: TGTGCCAGCAGCTTGGGTTCAGGACATTCCGACGAGCAGTACTTC
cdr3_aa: CASSLGSGHSDEQYF

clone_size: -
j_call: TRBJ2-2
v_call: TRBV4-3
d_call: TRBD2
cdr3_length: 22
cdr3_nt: TGCGCCAGCGGAGGCGTCGGCAATAGAGGCCAGACCGGGACTAGCTACACCGGGGAGCTGTTTTTT
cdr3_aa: CASGGVGNRGQTGTSYTGELFF

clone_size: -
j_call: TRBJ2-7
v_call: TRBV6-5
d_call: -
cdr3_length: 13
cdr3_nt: TGTGCCAGCAGAACAGGGTACTCCTACGAGCAGTACTTC
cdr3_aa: CASRTGYSYEQYF

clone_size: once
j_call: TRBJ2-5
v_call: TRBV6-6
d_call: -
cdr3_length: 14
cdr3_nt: TGTGCCAGCAGTCACGGACAGTACCAAGAGACCCAGTACTTC
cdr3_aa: CASSHGQYQETQYF

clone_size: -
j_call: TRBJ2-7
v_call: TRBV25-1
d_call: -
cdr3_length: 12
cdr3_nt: TGTGCCAGCAATGGACAGAACTACGAGCAGTACTTC
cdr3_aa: CASNGQNYEQYF

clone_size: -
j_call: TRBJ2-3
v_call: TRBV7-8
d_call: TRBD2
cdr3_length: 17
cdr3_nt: TGTGCCAGCAGCTTAACGACTAGCGGGACTATCACAGATACGCAGTATTTT
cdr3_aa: CASSLTTSGTITDTQYF

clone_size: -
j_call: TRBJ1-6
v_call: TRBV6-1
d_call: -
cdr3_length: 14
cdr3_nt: TGTGCCACCAGACCCCGACAGGTTAATTCACCCCTCCACTTT
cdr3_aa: CATRPRQVNSPLHF

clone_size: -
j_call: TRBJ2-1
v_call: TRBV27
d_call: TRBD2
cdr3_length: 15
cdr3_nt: TGTGCCAGCAGTATTAGCGGGAGTTATGGCAATGAGCAGTTCTTC
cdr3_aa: CASSISGSYGNEQFF